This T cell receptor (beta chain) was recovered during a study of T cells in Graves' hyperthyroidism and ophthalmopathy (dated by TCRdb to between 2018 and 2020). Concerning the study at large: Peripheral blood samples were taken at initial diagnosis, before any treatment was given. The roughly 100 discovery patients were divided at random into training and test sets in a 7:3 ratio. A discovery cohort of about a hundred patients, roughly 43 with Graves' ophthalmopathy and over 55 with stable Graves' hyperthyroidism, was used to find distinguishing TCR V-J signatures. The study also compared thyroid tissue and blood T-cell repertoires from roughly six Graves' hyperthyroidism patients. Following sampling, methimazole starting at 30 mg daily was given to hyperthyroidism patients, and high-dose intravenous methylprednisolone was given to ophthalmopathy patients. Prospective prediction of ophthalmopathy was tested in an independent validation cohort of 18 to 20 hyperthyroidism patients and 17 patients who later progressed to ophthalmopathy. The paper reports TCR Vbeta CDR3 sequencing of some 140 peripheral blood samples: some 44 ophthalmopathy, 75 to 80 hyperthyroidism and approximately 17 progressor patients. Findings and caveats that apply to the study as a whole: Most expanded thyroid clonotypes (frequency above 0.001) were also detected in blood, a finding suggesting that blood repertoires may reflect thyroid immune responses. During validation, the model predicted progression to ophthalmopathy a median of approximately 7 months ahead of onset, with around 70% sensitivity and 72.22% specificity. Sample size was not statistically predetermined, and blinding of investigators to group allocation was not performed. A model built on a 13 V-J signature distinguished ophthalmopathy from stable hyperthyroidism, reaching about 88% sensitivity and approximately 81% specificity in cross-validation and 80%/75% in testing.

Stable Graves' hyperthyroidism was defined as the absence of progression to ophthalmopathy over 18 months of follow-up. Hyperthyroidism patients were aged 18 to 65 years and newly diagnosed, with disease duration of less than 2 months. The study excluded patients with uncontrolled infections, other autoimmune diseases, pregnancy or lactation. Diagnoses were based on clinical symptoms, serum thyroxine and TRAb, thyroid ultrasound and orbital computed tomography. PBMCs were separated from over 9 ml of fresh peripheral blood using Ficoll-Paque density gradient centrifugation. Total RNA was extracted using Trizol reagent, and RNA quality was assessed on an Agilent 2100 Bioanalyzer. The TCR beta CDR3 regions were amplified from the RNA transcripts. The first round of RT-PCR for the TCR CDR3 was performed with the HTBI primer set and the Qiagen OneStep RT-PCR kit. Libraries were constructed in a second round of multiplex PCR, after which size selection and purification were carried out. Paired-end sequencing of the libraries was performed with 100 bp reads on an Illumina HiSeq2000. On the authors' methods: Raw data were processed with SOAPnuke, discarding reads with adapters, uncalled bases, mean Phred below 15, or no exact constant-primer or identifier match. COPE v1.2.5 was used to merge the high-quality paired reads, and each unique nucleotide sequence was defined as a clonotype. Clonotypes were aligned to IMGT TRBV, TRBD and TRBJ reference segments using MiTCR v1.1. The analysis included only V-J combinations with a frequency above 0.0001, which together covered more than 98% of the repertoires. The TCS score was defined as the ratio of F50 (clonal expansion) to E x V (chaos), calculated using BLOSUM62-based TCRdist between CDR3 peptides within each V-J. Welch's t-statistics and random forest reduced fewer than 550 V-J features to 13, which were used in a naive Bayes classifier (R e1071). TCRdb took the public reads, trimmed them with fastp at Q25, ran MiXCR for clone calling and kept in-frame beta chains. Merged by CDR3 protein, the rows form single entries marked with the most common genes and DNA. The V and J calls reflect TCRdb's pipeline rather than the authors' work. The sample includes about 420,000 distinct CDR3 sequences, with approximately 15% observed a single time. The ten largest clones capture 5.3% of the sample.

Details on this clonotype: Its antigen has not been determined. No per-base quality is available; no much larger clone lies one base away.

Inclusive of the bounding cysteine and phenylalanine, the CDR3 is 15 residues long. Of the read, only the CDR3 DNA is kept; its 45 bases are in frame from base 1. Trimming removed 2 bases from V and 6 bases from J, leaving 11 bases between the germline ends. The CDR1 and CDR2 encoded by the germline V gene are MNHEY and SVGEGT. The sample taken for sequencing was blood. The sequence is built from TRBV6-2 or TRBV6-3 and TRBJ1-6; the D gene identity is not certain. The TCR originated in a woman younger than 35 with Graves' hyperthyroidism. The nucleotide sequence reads TGTGCCAGCAGTTACGTTGCAGCAGTTAATTCACCCCTCCACTTT. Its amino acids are CASSYVAAVNSPLHF.